The 12 T cell receptor beta chains below were found in one sample sequenced in a study of human T cells and chemical hapten exposure (dated by TCRdb to about 2021). The intended sense of this specimen's time point label: patch test 3, about 24 weeks after DPC sensitization. The sample's treatment or condition label, in plain terms: therapeutic diphenylcyclopropenone sensitization with weekly scalp DPC. Libraries were prepared through RACE. Sequenced on a NextSeq 500. Using fastp at Q25 and MiXCR, TCRdb reprocessed the public reads and kept productive beta chains. CDR3 protein sequences are deduplicated, and each keeps its most common genes and DNA. This sample gives more than 95,000 distinct CDR3 sequences in total; 30% to 35% of them show up just once. Of the sample, approximately 3% falls within the top ten clones. The sample here was whole blood, taken in connection with sensitization to the hapten diphenylcyclopropenone (DPC). These receptors all stem from a man aged 40-50 years with alopecia areata. Some clones in this sample may be carry-over from other donors' samples.

The chain joins TRBV12-3 or TRBV12-4 to TRBJ2-5; 11 bases agree with TRBD1. Losses at the gene ends were 5 bases for V and 5 bases for J; bases not matched to a gene: 1. The CDR3 covers 13 residues. CDR3 coding DNA: TGTGCCAGCAGTGGGACAGGGGGGGAGACCCAGTACTTC. It is translated as CASSGTGGETQYF.

The rearrangement uses TRBV30 and TRBJ1-6, with TRBD1 matching over 10 bases. This CDR3 contains 15 residues. V lost 3 bases and J lost 7; bases outside the gene matches: 6. Germline V CDR1 and CDR2: GTSNPN, SVGIG (reference sequence). The CDR3 sequence is CAWRILTGGNSPLHF. As DNA, the CDR3 is TGTGCCTGGAGGATTTTGACAGGGGGCAATTCACCCCTCCACTTT.

This chain uses TRBV4-2 with TRBJ2-3, with D maybe TRBD2 (6 bases). With 6 bases removed from V and 0 bases from J, the gap between germline ends came to 7 bases. The CDR3 has 13 residues. Germline CDR1 LGHNA, CDR2 YNFKEQ. CDR3 nucleotides: TGTGCCAGCAGAAGCGGGAGCACAGATACGCAGTATTTT. Translating gives CASRSGSTDTQYF.

This clonotype was counted once. This chain uses TRBV7-8 with TRBJ2-5; TRBD2 aligns across 8 bases. The CDR3 contains 14 residues. Germline V CDR1 and CDR2: SGHVS, FQNEAQ. The V gene end was trimmed by 6 bases and the J gene end by 3 bases; junction bases not matched to a gene: 6. CDR3: CASSSTSAKETQYF. DNA for the CDR3: TGTGCCAGCAGTTCGACTAGCGCTAAAGAGACCCAGTACTTC.

This clonotype was picked up a small number of times. V and J are TRBV7-2 and TRBJ1-3; tentative D call: TRBD1 (5 bases). Trimming removed 0 bases from V and 5 bases from J, with 14 bases in between. From germline, CDR1 is SGHTA and CDR2 FQGNSA. The CDR3 loop spans 16 amino acids. In nucleotides, the CDR3 is TGTGCCAGCAGCTTAGCGCCTGGGGGTTCGAGAAACACCATATATTTT. It yields the protein CASSLAPGGSRNTIYF. The full variable domain, in which reference TRBV7-2 and TRBJ1-3 provide the parts outside the CDR3, is GAGVSQSPSNKVTEKGKDVELRCDPISGHTALYWYRQSLGQGLEFLIYFQGNSAPDKSGLPSDRFSAERTGGSVSTLTIQRTQQEDSAVYLCASSLAPGGSRNTIYFGEGSWLTVV.

This clonotype was counted many times. The rearrangement links TRBV28 to TRBJ2-3; D may be TRBD1 (5 bases). Germline V gene sequence: CDR1 MDHEN, CDR2 SYDVKM. The V gene lost 5 bases and the J gene lost 0 bases, with 15 bases spanning the gap. This CDR3 is 16 amino acids long. The CDR3: CASSPSQVPSTDTQYF. For the CDR3, the DNA is TGTGCCAGCAGTCCCTCACAGGTTCCCAGCACAGATACGCAGTATTTT.

This chain joins TRBV6-2 or TRBV6-3 and TRBJ2-7, with 8 nucleotides matching TRBD2. Germline V gives CDR1 MNHEY, CDR2 SVGEGT. The CDR3 has 14 amino acids. With V trimmed by 2 bases and J by 5 bases, 5 bases remained unmatched. This chain's CDR3 is CASSYPGTSNEQYV. Written as DNA, the CDR3 is TGTGCCAGCAGTTACCCCGGGACTAGTAACGAGCAGTACGTC.

Here the CDR3 reads CASRSSGSSYNEQFF. As DNA, the CDR3 is TGTGCCAGCAGATCCAGCGGGAGCTCCTACAATGAGCAGTTCTTC. This sequence joins TRBV12-3 or TRBV12-4 and TRBJ2-1; 8 bases are a match to TRBD2. V dropped 6 bases and J dropped 0; count of bases not matched to a gene: 4. This CDR3 has 15 residues.

The chain carries TRBV7-2 and TRBJ2-2, with TRBD2 as a possible D gene (6 bases). Germline values: CDR1 SGHTA, CDR2 FQGNSA. This CDR3 region has 18 residues. V lost 2 bases and J 1 base, leaving 17 bases between the germline ends. CDR3 sequence (DNA): TGTGCCAGCAGCTTAAGAGGGGACTCCAGCGGGAACACCGGGGAGCTGTTTTTT. It yields the protein CASSLRGDSSGNTGELFF.

This clonotype was seen a handful of times. The rearrangement links TRBV18 to TRBJ2-3, with D perhaps matching TRBD1 (5 bases). Trimming shortened V by 6 bases and J by 4 bases, and 23 bases separated the two germline ends. Per the germline V gene, CDR1 is KGHSH and CDR2 is LQKENI. The CDR3 runs 17 residues. CDR3 in amino acids: CASSPGRRGLSADTQYF. In DNA form, the CDR3 reads TGTGCCAGCTCGCCTGGCCGAAGGGGCCTCTCTGCAGATACGCAGTATTTT.

The chain is built from TRBV20-1 and TRBJ2-7, with D perhaps matching TRBD1 or TRBD2 (5 bases each). The CDR3 is made up of 14 amino acids. V was clipped by 6 bases and J by 1 base, with 16 bases between them. Per germline, CDR1 DFQATT and CDR2 SNEGSKA (reference sequence). The CDR3: CSADGVQGSYEQYF. The CDR3 region has the DNA TGCAGTGCCGACGGGGTGCAGGGATCCTACGAGCAGTACTTC.

This clonotype showed up many times. The chain has TRBV29-1 and TRBJ1-5; the match to TRBD1 covers 8 bases. The germline V gene encodes CDR1 SQVTM and CDR2 ANQGSEA. After removal of 6 bases from V and 6 bases from J, the junction contained 4 bases not matched to a gene. The CDR3 loop spans 12 amino acids. The CDR3 DNA reads TGCAGCGTCGGACAGGGAGGTCAGCCCCAGCATTTT. Translated, it gives CSVGQGGQPQHF. The variable domain in full, completed from reference TRBV29-1 and TRBJ1-5, reads SAVISQKPSRDICQRGTSLTIQCQVDSQVTMMFWYRQQPGQSLTLIATANQGSEATYESGFVIDKFPISRPNLTFSTLTVSNMSPEDSSIYLCSVGQGGQPQHFGDGTRLSIL.